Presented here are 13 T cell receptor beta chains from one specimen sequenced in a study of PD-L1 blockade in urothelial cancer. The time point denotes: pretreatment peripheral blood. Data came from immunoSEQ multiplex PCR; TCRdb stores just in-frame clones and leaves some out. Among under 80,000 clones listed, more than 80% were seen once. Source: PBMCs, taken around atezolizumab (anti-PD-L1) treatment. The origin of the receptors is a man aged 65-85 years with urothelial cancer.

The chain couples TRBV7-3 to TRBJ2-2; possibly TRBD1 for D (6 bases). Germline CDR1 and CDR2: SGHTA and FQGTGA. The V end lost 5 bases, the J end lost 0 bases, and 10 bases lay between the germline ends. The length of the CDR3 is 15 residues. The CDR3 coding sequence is TGTGCCAGCAGCCCGGACAGAACGAACACCGGGGAGCTGTTTTTT. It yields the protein CASSPDRTNTGELFF.

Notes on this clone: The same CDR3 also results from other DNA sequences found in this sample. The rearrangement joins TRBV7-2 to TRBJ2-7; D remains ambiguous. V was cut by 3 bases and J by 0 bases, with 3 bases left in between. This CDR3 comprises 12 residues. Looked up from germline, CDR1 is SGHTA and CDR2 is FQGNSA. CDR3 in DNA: TGTGCCAGCAGCTTGAGCTCCTACGAGCAGTACTTC. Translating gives CASSLSSYEQYF.

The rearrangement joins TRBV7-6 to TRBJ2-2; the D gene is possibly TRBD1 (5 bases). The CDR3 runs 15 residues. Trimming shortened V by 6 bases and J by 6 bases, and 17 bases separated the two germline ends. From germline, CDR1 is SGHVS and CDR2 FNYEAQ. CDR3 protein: CASRPTDNPSGELFF. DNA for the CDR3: TGTGCCAGCAGACCGACGGACAATCCGTCCGGGGAGCTGTTTTTT.

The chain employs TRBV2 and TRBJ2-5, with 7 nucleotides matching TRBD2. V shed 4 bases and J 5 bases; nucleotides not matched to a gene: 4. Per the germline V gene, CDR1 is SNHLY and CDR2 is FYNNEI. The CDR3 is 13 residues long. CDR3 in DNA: TGTGCCAGCAGTGGGGGAGGGGTTGAGACCCAGTACTTC. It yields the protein CASSGGGVETQYF.

The CDR3 protein is CASSFQGNYGYTF. DNA of the CDR3: TGTGCCAGCAGCTTTCAGGGGAACTATGGCTACACCTTC. The rearrangement uses TRBV5-5 and TRBJ1-2; D is perhaps TRBD1 (6 bases). The CDR3 spans 13 residues. V dropped 2 bases and J dropped 2 bases, with 7 bases sitting between them. CDR1 and CDR2 from the germline V gene are SGHKS and YYEKEE (reference sequence).

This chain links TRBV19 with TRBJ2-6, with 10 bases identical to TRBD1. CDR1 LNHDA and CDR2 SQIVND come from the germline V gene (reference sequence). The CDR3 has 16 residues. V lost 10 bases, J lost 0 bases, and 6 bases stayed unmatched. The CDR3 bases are TGTGCCACGGACAGGGGGGATCACTCTGGGGCCAACGTCCTGACTTTC. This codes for CATDRGDHSGANVLTF.

The CDR3, as DNA: TGTGCCAGCAGCCCCGCCGGGCTAGCGATCAACGAGCAGTACTTC. Translating gives CASSPAGLAINEQYF. V and J are TRBV9 and TRBJ2-7; possible D gene TRBD2, 6 bases. The CDR3 is 15 amino acids. V lost 4 bases, J lost 5 bases, and 19 bases lay in between. The V gene's germline CDR1 is SGDLS and CDR2 YYNGEE. Filled out from reference TRBV9 and TRBJ2-7, the complete variable domain reads DSGVTQTPKHLITATGQRVTLRCSPRSGDLSVYWYQQSLDQGLQFLIQYYNGEERAKGNILERFSAQQFPDLHSELNLSSLELGDSALYFCASSPAGLAINEQYFGPGTRLTVT.

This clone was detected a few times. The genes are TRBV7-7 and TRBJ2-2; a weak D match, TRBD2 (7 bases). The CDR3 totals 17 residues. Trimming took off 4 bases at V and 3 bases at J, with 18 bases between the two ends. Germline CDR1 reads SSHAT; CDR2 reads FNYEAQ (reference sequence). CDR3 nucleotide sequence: TGTGCCAGCAGCTCAACGGGAAGGGGGGGACACACCGGGGAGCTGTTTTTT. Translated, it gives CASSSTGRGGHTGELFF.

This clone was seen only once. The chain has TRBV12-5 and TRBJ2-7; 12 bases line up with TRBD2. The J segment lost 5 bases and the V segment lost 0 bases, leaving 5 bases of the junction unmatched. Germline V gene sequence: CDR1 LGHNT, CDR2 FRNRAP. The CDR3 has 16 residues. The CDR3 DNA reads TGTGCTAGTGGTTTGGTCAGACTAGCGGGAGAAGACGAGCAGTACTTC. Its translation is CASGLVRLAGEDEQYF.

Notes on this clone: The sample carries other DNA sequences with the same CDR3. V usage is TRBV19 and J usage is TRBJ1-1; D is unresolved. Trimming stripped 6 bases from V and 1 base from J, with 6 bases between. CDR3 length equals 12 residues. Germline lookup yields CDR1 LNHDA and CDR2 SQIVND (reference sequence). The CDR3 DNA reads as TGTGCCAGTAGGCAGAAGAACACTGAAGCTTTCTTT. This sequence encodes CASRQKNTEAFF. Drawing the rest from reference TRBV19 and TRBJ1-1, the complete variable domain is DGGITQSPKYLFRKEGQNVTLSCEQNLNHDAMYWYRQDPGQGLRLIYYSQIVNDFQKGDIAEGYSVSREKKESFPLTVTSAQKNPTAFYLCASRQKNTEAFFGQGTRLTVV.

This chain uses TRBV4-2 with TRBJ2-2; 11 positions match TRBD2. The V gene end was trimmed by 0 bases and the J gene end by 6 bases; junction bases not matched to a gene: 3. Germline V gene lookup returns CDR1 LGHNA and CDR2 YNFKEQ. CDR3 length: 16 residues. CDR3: CASSQDSGGASGELFF. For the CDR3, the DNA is TGTGCCAGCAGCCAAGATAGCGGGGGGGCGTCCGGGGAGCTGTTTTTT.

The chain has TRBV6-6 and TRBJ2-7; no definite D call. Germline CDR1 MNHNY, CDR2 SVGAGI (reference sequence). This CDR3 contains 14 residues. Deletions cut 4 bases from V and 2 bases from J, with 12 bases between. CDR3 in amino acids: CASSFMIGAYEQYF. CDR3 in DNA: TGTGCCAGCAGTTTTATGATAGGAGCCTACGAGCAGTACTTC.

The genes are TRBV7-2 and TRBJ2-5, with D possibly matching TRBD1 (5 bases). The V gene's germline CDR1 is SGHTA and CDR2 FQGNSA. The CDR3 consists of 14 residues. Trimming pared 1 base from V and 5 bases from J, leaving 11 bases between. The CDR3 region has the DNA TGTGCCAGCAGCTTAGTAGGGGCCGGGGAGACCCAGTACTTC. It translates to CASSLVGAGETQYF.